These 27 T cell receptor beta chains share one sample of origin, sequenced in a study of immune reconstitution after stem cell transplant in scleroderma. From the RT-PCR reads, TCRdb called clonotypes with MiXCR, one entry per CDR3 protein. Here the sample spans about 1,800 distinct CDR3 sequences, around 17% being singletons. The specimen was taken before or after autologous hematopoietic stem cell transplantation (not recorded which). These receptors all come from a female donor with systemic sclerosis.

In its sample, this clonotype ranks as medium-sized. The chain has TRBV4-3 and TRBJ2-6; no clear D gene. The CDR3 runs 16 residues. V was trimmed by 1 base and J by 0 bases, leaving 7 bases between them. CDR1 and CDR2 from the germline V gene are LGHNA and YSLEER. CDR3: CASSQVGGSGANVLTF. The CDR3 DNA is TGCGCCAGCAGCCAAGTCGGCGGCTCTGGGGCCAACGTCCTGACTTTC.

This clonotype occurred a few times. The V call is TRBV6-1, the J call TRBJ1-1, with D possibly TRBD1 on 5 matching bases. This CDR3 is built from 16 residues. Germline V gene sequence: CDR1 MNHNS, CDR2 SASEGT. V was pared by 6 bases and J by 1 base, with 18 bases between. DNA for the CDR3: TGTGCCAGCAGAGCAGGGACTGCCTCAGGGAACACTGAAGCTTTCTTT. It specifies CASRAGTASGNTEAFF.

J is TRBJ2-3 and V is TRBV2; 9 bases align to TRBD2. The V gene end was trimmed by 6 bases and the J gene end by 0 bases; junction bases not matched to a gene: 4. CDR3 length equals 15 residues. The germline V gene has CDR1 SNHLY and CDR2 FYNNEI. The chain's CDR3 is CASRRLAVSTDTQYF. The CDR3 DNA sequence: TGTGCCAGCAGGCGACTAGCGGTCAGCACAGATACGCAGTATTTT. Looking up the rest from reference TRBV2 and TRBJ2-3 gives the full variable domain: EPEVTQTPSHQVTQMGQEVILRCVPISNHLYFYWYRQILGQKVEFLVSFYNNEISEKSEIFDDQFSVERPDGSNFTLKIRSTKLEDSAMYFCASRRLAVSTDTQYFGPGTRLTVL.

This clonotype was seen a handful of times. The gene calls are TRBV13 and TRBJ1-1; a possible D gene is TRBD1 (5 bases). Trimming took 0 bases from V and 3 from J, leaving 11 bases between them. Germline lookup yields CDR1 PRHDT and CDR2 FYEKMQ (reference sequence). The length of the CDR3 is 15 residues. This CDR3 reads CASSLGLRGDTEAFF. The CDR3 nucleotides are TGTGCCAGCAGCTTAGGCCTTAGAGGGGACACTGAAGCTTTCTTT.

This clonotype was seen repeatedly, ten times or more. For the CDR3, the DNA is TGTGCCAGCAGCTTAGTTGGGACTAGCGGGAGTAATGGCAATGAGCAGTTCTTC. Translation: CASSLVGTSGSNGNEQFF. This sequence joins TRBV7-3 and TRBJ2-1; 14 nucleotides agree with TRBD2. Looked up from germline, CDR1 is SGHTA and CDR2 is FQGTGA. J was trimmed by 6 bases and V by 2 bases; bases with no gene match: 9. The CDR3 extends over 18 amino acids.

This clonotype rates as medium-sized (0.01 to 0.1%). This chain uses TRBV27 with TRBJ2-1; no definite D call. V gave up 6 bases and J gave up 5 bases, with 14 bases separating them. The CDR3 runs to 14 residues. The germline CDR1 and CDR2 sequences are MNHEY and SMNVEV (reference sequence). The CDR3 DNA sequence: TGTGCCAGCAGACTAAGCCCCACCCACAATGAGCAGTTCTTC. It is translated as CASRLSPTHNEQFF.

Relative to its sample, this clonotype is medium-sized. The chain joins TRBV20-1 to TRBJ2-7, with 9 nucleotides matching TRBD2. The V and J ends lost 0 bases and 0 bases, in that order; junction bases with no gene match: 6. The germline V gene encodes CDR1 DFQATT and CDR2 SNEGSKA (reference sequence). This CDR3 is 16 amino acids long. CDR3 sequence (DNA): TGCAGTGCTAGAGATTTTCATAGCGGGAGCTCCTACGAGCAGTACTTC. This gives the protein CSARDFHSGSSYEQYF.

Within the sample, this clonotype is medium-sized. The CDR3 coding sequence is TGCGCCAGCAGCTTGGAGTGGGCCCGAGAGCAGTTCTTC. Its translation: CASSLEWAREQFF. The chain joins TRBV5-1 to TRBJ2-1; no clear D gene. Trimming shortened V by 0 bases and J by 10 bases, and 11 bases separated the two germline ends. Germline V lookup: CDR1 SGHRS, CDR2 YFSETQ. This CDR3 is 13 amino acids long.

CDR3 coding DNA: TGCGCCAGCAGCCCGGCGAGCGGCCCCTACGAGCAGTACTTC. Translation gives CASSPASGPYEQYF. The chain recombines TRBV5-1 with TRBJ2-7; D is possibly TRBD2 (5 bases). CDR3 size: 14 residues. The V end was cut by 4 bases, the J end by 2 bases, with 13 bases between. Germline CDR1 is SGHRS and CDR2 is YFSETQ.

This clonotype was recorded many times. The chain combines TRBV20-1 with TRBJ2-3, with D uncertain. The CDR3 runs to 14 residues. Trimming left V 3 bases short and J 4 bases short, with 14 bases between. CDR1 is DFQATT, CDR2 SNEGSKA, per germline (reference sequence). CDR3 nucleotide sequence: TGCAGTGCTAGTTCGGTGATTCTGGCAGATACGCAGTATTTT. It codes for CSASSVILADTQYF.

In its sample, this clonotype ranks as medium-sized (0.01 to 0.1%). The chain couples TRBV7-2 to TRBJ2-2; 8 bases map to TRBD1. Germline V gene lookup returns CDR1 SGHTA and CDR2 FQGNSA. V dropped 8 bases and J dropped 4; count of bases not matched to a gene: 9. The CDR3 is 15 residues long. The DNA for the CDR3 is TGTGCCAGCCTAAGGGACAGGCGTTCCACCGGGGAGCTGTTTTTT. Its protein product is CASLRDRRSTGELFF.

This chain uses TRBV6-2 or TRBV6-3 with TRBJ1-6, with 7 bases fitting TRBD1. Trimming removed 6 bases from V and 0 bases from J; junction bases left unmatched: 8. The CDR3 is 17 amino acids. CDR1 and CDR2 (germline): MNHEY, SVGEGT. For the CDR3, the DNA is TGTGCCAGCAGCCTTACAGGGGCCAGCTCCTATAATTCACCCCTCCACTTT. It codes for CASSLTGASSYNSPLHF.

This chain joins TRBV6-5 and TRBJ2-7, with 8 bases matching TRBD2. Losses at the gene ends were 0 bases for V and 3 bases for J; bases not matched to a gene: 7. Per the germline V gene, CDR1 is MNHEY and CDR2 is SVGAGI. The CDR3 length is 16 residues. CDR3 in amino acids: CASSYSEAGAFYEQYF. The CDR3 DNA reads as TGTGCCAGCAGTTACTCTGAAGCGGGGGCGTTCTACGAGCAGTACTTC.

V usage is TRBV7-2 and J usage is TRBJ2-3, with 8 bases lining up with TRBD2. The CDR3 loop spans 14 amino acids. Looked up from germline, CDR1 is SGHTA and CDR2 is FQGNSA. Germline trimming cut 4 bases from V and 4 bases from J; bases unmatched to any gene: 4. For the CDR3, the DNA is TGTGCCAGCAGCTCGGGACTAGTTTCAGATACGCAGTATTTT. Translation gives CASSSGLVSDTQYF. Filled out from reference TRBV7-2 and TRBJ2-3, the complete variable domain reads GAGVSQSPSNKVTEKGKDVELRCDPISGHTALYWYRQSLGQGLEFLIYFQGNSAPDKSGLPSDRFSAERTGGSVSTLTIQRTQQEDSAVYLCASSSGLVSDTQYFGPGTRLTVL.

This clonotype has more than one count but fewer than ten. The rearrangement joins TRBV19 to TRBJ2-1; D not certain. V was clipped by 2 bases and J by 5 bases, with 22 bases between them. Germline V lookup: CDR1 LNHDA, CDR2 SQIVND (reference sequence). The CDR3 has 18 residues. The CDR3 coding sequence is TGTGCCAGTAGTATATCAGAAGGGTTTGTGGCCCTACACAATGAGCAGTTCTTC. Translation: CASSISEGFVALHNEQFF.

This clonotype qualifies as medium-sized. J is TRBJ1-2 and V is TRBV5-5, with 10 bases identical to TRBD1. The CDR3 covers 16 residues. V lost 0 bases, J lost 4 bases, and 6 bases stayed unmatched. Germline V lookup: CDR1 SGHKS, CDR2 YYEKEE (reference sequence). The CDR3 here is CASSLETTGGVYGYTF. The CDR3 DNA sequence: TGTGCCAGCAGCTTGGAGACGACAGGGGGCGTCTATGGCTACACCTTC.

This clonotype was counted at least ten times. The gene calls are TRBV4-1 and TRBJ2-3; 9 bases map to TRBD1. The CDR3 is 16 residues long. Per germline, CDR1 MGHRA and CDR2 YSYEKL. V trimming: 1 base; J trimming: 7 bases; junction bases outside the gene matches: 9. Here the CDR3 DNA reads TGCGCCAGCAGCCAAGTGGTGGGACAGGGTTCTAATACGCAGTATTTT. Its translation is CASSQVVGQGSNTQYF.

This clonotype is deemed medium-sized (0.01 to 0.1%). This chain connects TRBV18 to TRBJ2-1; possibly TRBD1 for D (5 bases). Per the germline V gene, CDR1 is KGHSH and CDR2 is LQKENI. The germline V and J ends were trimmed by 1 base and 6 bases, with 13 bases remaining between them. CDR3 length: 15 residues. The CDR3 DNA follows: TGTGCCAGCTCACCACGGGTAGGGGTCGGCAATGAGCAGTTCTTC. Amino acids: CASSPRVGVGNEQFF.

This clonotype is labeled medium-sized. V gene TRBV9 combines with J gene TRBJ2-7; 7 positions agree with TRBD2. With 0 bases clipped from V and 5 bases from J, the junction kept 8 bases outside the gene matches. CDR1 and CDR2 (germline): SGDLS, YYNGEE. There are 15 residues in the CDR3. The CDR3 reads CASSVVGDGRNEQYF. Here the CDR3 DNA reads TGTGCCAGCAGCGTAGTGGGTGACGGGAGGAACGAGCAGTACTTC.

This clonotype is medium-sized within its sample. The J gene is TRBJ1-2, the V gene TRBV29-1; D gene ambiguous. Germline CDR1 SQVTM, CDR2 ANQGSEA. The CDR3 has 13 amino acids. The germline V and J ends were trimmed by 3 bases and 2 bases, with 10 bases remaining between them. CDR3 bases: TGCAGCGTTGAGGGAGTCGGCAACTATGGCTACACCTTC. Protein product: CSVEGVGNYGYTF.

This clonotype occurred a few times. The gene calls are TRBV4-3 and TRBJ1-2, with 8 nucleotides matching TRBD1. The CDR3 runs 15 residues. Per germline, CDR1 LGHNA and CDR2 YSLEER. V shed 3 bases, J shed 2 bases, and the junction held 5 bases outside the gene matches. The CDR3 bases are TGCGCCAGCAGCCAGGACAGGGCTTCCAACTATGGCTACACCTTC. It translates to CASSQDRASNYGYTF.

By share, this clonotype counts as large (0.1 to 1%). CDR3 nucleotides: TGTGCCAGCAGCTTAAACCCGACTAGCGGGGTAGGCGATGAGCAGTTCTTC. Amino acid sequence: CASSLNPTSGVGDEQFF. V is TRBV11-3 and J is TRBJ2-1; 11 bases are shared with TRBD2. V lost 2 bases, J lost 8 bases, and 11 bases stayed unmatched. This CDR3 has 17 amino acids. Per germline, CDR1 SGHNT and CDR2 YENEEA. Looking up the rest from reference TRBV11-3 and TRBJ2-1 gives the full variable domain: EAGVVQSPRYKIIEKKQPVAFWCNPISGHNTLYWYLQNLGQGPELLIRYENEEAVDDSQLPKDRFSAERLKGVDSTLKIQPAELGDSAVYLCASSLNPTSGVGDEQFFGPGTRLTVL.

Relative to its sample, this clonotype is medium-sized. This chain joins TRBV29-1 and TRBJ1-1, with 7 bases fitting TRBD1. The CDR3 runs to 11 residues. Germline assignment: CDR1 SQVTM and CDR2 ANQGSEA. The ends lost 8 bases at V and 8 bases at J; junction bases unmatched: 8. Here the CDR3 reads CSTAEGQEAFF. DNA for the CDR3: TGCAGCACAGCTGAGGGACAGGAAGCTTTCTTT. The full variable domain, rest sourced from reference TRBV29-1 and TRBJ1-1, is SAVISQKPSRDICQRGTSLTIQCQVDSQVTMMFWYRQQPGQSLTLIATANQGSEATYESGFVIDKFPISRPNLTFSTLTVSNMSPEDSSIYLCSTAEGQEAFFGQGTRLTVV.

This clonotype came up a few times. The V gene is TRBV11-3, the J gene TRBJ2-7, with D uncertain. The germline V gene has CDR1 SGHNT and CDR2 YENEEA. V was trimmed by 1 base and J by 8 bases, leaving 15 bases between them. The CDR3 runs 14 residues. This CDR3 reads CASSLGDTSSKQYF. The CDR3 DNA follows: TGTGCCAGCAGCTTAGGTGATACTTCGAGTAAGCAGTACTTC.

This clonotype was seen more than once but under ten times. J is TRBJ1-3 and V is TRBV6-5, with D unresolved. Trimming left V 6 bases short and J 0 bases short, with 3 bases between. Germline V gives CDR1 MNHEY, CDR2 SVGAGI. This CDR3 is built from 12 residues. CDR3 sequence reads: CASSPSGNTIYF. CDR3 sequence (DNA): TGTGCCAGCAGCCCCTCTGGAAACACCATATATTTT.

This clonotype is medium-sized within its sample. This rearrangement joins TRBV5-1 to TRBJ2-3; 7 bases agree with TRBD1. CDR3 length: 14 residues. Germline CDR1 is SGHRS and CDR2 is YFSETQ. V trimming: 4 bases; J trimming: 1 base; junction bases outside the gene matches: 3. This CDR3 reads CASSEGQGTDTQYF. CDR3 in DNA: TGCGCCAGCAGCGAAGGACAGGGCACAGATACGCAGTATTTT.

The chain couples TRBV19 to TRBJ2-2, with D hard to call. This CDR3 has 13 amino acids. V was cut by 4 bases and J by 3 bases, with 6 bases left in between. Germline lookup yields CDR1 LNHDA and CDR2 SQIVND (reference sequence). Here the CDR3 DNA reads TGTGCCAGTAGTACGGAATACACCGGGGAGCTGTTTTTT. Encoded protein: CASSTEYTGELFF.